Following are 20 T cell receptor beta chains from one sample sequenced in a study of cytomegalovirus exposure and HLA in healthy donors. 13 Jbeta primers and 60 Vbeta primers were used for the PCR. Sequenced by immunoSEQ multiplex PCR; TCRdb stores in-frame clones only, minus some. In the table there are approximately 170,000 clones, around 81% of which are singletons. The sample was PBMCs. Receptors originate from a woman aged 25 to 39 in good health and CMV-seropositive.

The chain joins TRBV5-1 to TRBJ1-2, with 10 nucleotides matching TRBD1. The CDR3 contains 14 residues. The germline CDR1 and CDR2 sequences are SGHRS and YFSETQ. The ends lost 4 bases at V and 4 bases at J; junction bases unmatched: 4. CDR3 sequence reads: CASSARTGGYGYTF. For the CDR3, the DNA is TGCGCCAGCAGCGCCCGGACAGGGGGCTATGGCTACACCTTC. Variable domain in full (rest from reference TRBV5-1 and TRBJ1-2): KAGVTQTPRYLIKTRGQQVTLSCSPISGHRSVSWYQQTPGQGLQFLFEYFSETQRNKGNFPGRFSGRQFSNSRSEMNVSTLELGDSALYLCASSARTGGYGYTFGSGTRLTVV.

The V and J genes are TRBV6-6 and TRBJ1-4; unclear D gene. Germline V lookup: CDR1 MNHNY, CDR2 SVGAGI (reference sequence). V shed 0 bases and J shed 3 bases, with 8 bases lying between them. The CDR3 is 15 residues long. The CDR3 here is CASSYSTGSNEKLFF. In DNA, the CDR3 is TGTGCCAGCAGTTACTCGACTGGCTCTAATGAAAAACTGTTTTTT.

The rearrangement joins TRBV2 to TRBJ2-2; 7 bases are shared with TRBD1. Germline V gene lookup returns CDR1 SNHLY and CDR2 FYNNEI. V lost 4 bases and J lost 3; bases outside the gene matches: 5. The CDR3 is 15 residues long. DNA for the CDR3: TGTGCCAGCAGTGGGACAGGCTTTGACACCGGGGAGCTGTTTTTT. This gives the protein CASSGTGFDTGELFF.

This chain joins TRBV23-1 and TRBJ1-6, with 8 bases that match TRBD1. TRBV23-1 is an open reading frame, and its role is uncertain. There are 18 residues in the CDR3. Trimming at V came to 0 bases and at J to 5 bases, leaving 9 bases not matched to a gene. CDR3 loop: CASSQSPHRDRNNSPLHF. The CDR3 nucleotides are TGCGCCAGCAGTCAATCTCCTCACCGGGACAGGAATAATTCACCCCTCCACTTT.

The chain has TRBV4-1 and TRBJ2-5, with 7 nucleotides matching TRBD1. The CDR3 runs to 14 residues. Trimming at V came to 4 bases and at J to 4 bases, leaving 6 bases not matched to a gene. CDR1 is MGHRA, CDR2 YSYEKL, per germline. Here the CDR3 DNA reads TGCGCCAGCAGCCTGACAGGGTGGGGAGAGACCCAGTACTTC. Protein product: CASSLTGWGETQYF.

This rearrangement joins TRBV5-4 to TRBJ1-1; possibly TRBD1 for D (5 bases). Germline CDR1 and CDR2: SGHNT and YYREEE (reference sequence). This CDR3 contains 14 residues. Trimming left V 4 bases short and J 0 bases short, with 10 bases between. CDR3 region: CASSLPTVNTEAFF. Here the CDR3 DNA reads TGTGCCAGCAGCCTTCCGACAGTGAACACTGAAGCTTTCTTT.

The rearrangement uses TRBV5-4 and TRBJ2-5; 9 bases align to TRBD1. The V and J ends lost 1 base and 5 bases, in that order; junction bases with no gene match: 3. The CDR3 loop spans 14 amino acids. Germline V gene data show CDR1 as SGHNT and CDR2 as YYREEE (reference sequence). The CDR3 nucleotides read TGTGCCAGCAGCTTGACAGGGGGCATGGAGACCCAGTACTTC. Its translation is CASSLTGGMETQYF. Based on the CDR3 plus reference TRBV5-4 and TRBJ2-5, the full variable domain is ETGVTQSPTHLIKTRGQQVTLRCSSQSGHNTVSWYQQALGQGPQFIFQYYREEENGRGNFPPRFSGLQFPNYSSELNVNALELDDSALYLCASSLTGGMETQYFGPGTRLLVL.

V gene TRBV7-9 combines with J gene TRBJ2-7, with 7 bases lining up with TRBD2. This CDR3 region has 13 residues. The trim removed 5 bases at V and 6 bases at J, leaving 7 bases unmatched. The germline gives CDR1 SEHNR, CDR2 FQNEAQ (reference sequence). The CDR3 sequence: CASSTKRGTEQYF. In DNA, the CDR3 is TGTGCCAGCAGCACAAAGCGGGGAACCGAGCAGTACTTC.

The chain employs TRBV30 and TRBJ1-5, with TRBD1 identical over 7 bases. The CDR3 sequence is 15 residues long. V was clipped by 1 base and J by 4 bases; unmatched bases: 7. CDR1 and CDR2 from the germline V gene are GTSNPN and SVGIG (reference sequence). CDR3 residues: CAWSGQGSPNQPQHF. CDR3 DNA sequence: TGTGCCTGGAGTGGACAGGGATCACCGAATCAGCCCCAGCATTTT. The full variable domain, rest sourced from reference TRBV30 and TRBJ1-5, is SQTIHQWPATLVQPVGSPLSLECTVEGTSNPNLYWYRQAAGRGLQLLFYSVGIGQISSEVPQNLSASRPQDRQFILSSKKLLLSDSGFYLCAWSGQGSPNQPQHFGDGTRLSIL.

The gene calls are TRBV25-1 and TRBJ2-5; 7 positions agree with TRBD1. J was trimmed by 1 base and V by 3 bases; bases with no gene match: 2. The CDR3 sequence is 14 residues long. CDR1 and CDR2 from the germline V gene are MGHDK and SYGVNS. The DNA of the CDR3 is TGTGCCAGCAGTGATACAGGGGCCCAAGAGACCCAGTACTTC. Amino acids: CASSDTGAQETQYF. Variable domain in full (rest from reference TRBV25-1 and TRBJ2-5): EADIYQTPRYLVIGTGKKITLECSQTMGHDKMYWYQQDPGMELHLIHYSYGVNSTEKGDLSSESTVSRIRTEHFPLTLESARPSHTSQYLCASSDTGAQETQYFGPGTRLLVL.

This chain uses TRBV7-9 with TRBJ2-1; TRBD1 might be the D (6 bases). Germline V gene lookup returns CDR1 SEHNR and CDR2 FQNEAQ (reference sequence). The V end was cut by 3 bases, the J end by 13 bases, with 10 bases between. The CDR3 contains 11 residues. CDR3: CASSLGADQFF. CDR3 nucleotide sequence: TGTGCCAGCAGCTTGGGGGCCGATCAGTTCTTC.

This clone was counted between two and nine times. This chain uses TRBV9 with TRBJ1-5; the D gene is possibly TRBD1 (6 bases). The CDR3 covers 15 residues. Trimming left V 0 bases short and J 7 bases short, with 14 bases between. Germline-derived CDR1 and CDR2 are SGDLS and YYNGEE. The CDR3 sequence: CASSVAPGAEQPQHF. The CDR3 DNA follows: TGTGCCAGCAGCGTAGCCCCAGGGGCGGAACAGCCCCAGCATTTT. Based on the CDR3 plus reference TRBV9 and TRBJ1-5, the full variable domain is DSGVTQTPKHLITATGQRVTLRCSPRSGDLSVYWYQQSLDQGLQFLIQYYNGEERAKGNILERFSAQQFPDLHSELNLSSLELGDSALYFCASSVAPGAEQPQHFGDGTRLSIL.

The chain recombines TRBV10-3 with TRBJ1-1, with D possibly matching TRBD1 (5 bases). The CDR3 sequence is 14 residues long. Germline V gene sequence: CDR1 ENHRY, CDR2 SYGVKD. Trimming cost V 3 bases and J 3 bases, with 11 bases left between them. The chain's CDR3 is CAISDPRADTEAFF. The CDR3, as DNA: TGTGCCATCAGTGACCCCAGGGCGGACACTGAAGCTTTCTTT.

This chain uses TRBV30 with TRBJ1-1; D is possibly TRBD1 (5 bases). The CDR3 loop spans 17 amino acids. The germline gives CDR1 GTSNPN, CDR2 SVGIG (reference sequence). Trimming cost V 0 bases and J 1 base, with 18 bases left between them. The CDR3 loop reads CAWSVRVGLGENTEAFF. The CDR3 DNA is TGTGCCTGGAGTGTACGGGTCGGCCTAGGGGAGAACACTGAAGCTTTCTTT.

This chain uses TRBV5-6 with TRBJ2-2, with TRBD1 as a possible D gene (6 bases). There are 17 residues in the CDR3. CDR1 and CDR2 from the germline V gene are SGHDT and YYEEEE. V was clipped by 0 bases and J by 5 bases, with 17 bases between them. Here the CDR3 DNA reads TGTGCCAGCAGCTTGGATGGGGGCTCGAGGGTGACCGGGGAGCTGTTTTTT. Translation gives CASSLDGGSRVTGELFF.

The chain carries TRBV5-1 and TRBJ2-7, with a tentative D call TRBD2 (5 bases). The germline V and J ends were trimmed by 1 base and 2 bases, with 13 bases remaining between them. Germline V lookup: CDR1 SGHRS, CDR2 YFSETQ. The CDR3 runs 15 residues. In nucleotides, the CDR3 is TGCGCCAGCAGCTTGTCAGAACCCGGGGCCTACGAGCAGTACTTC. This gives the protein CASSLSEPGAYEQYF.

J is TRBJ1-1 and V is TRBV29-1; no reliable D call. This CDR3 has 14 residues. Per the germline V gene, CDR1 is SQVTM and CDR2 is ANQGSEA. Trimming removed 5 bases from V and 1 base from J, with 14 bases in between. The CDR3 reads CSVTPSGGNTEAFF. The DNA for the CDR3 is TGCAGCGTTACTCCAAGCGGAGGGAACACTGAAGCTTTCTTT.

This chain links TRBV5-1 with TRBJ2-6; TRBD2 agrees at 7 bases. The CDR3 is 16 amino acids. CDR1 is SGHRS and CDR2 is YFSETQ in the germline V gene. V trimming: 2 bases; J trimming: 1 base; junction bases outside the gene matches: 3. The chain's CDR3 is CASSFRGSSGANVLTF. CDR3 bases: TGCGCCAGCAGCTTTCGCGGGAGTTCTGGGGCCAACGTCCTGACTTTC.

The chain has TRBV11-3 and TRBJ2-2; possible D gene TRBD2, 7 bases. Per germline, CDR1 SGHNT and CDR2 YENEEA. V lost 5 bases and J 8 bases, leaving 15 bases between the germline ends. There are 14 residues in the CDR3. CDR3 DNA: TGTGCCAGCAGCCCCGGGGGGACAAAGGGGGAGCTGTTTTTT. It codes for CASSPGGTKGELFF.

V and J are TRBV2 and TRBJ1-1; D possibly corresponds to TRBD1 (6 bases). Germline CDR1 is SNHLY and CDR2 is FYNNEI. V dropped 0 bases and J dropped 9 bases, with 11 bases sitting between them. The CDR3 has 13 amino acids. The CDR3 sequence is CASSEAGGQKAFF. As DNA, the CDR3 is TGTGCCAGCAGTGAAGCAGGAGGACAGAAAGCTTTCTTT.